The 31 T cell receptor beta chains in this list originate from one sample, sequenced in a study of T cell responses to AZD1222 COVID-19 vaccine. Clones were read by immunoSEQ multiplex PCR, and TCRdb kept only the in-frame ones, dropping some. The repertoire holds 130,000 to 150,000 clones, about 92% seen once, with roughly 1.7% in the top ten. Source: peripheral blood, taken 28 days after the second AZD1222 dose. The receptors derive from an adult who received the AZD1222 COVID-19 vaccine.

The chain employs TRBV19 and TRBJ2-7; TRBD1 matches 8 bases. The CDR3 runs 15 residues. Looked up from germline, CDR1 is LNHDA and CDR2 is SQIVND (reference sequence). V shed 5 bases and J 6 bases; nucleotides not matched to a gene: 12. The CDR3 DNA sequence: TGTGCCAGTAGTCCCGGGACAGGTGCCCTCGGCGAGCAGTACTTC. Translation: CASSPGTGALGEQYF.

The V call is TRBV11-2, the J call TRBJ2-7; D remains ambiguous. Germline CDR1 and CDR2: SGHAT and FQNNGV. V was cut by 4 bases and J by 6 bases, with 10 bases left in between. The CDR3 loop spans 12 amino acids. The CDR3 loop is CASSSRHAEQYF. The CDR3 coding sequence is TGTGCCAGCAGCTCACGCCATGCCGAGCAGTACTTC.

The J gene is TRBJ2-1, the V gene TRBV19; a weak D match, TRBD1 (5 bases). Germline loops: CDR1 LNHDA, CDR2 SQIVND (reference sequence). The ends were cut back, 3 bases at V and 6 bases at J, with 12 bases in the middle. The CDR3 spans 14 residues. As DNA, the CDR3 is TGTGCCAGTAGTATCGGTTCAGGGCGCAATGAGCAGTTCTTC. Its protein is CASSIGSGRNEQFF.

This clone was seen a single time. The V and J genes are TRBV19 and TRBJ1-5; D is possibly TRBD1 (6 bases). This CDR3 is 15 amino acids long. V dropped 6 bases and J dropped 0 bases, with 12 bases sitting between them. The germline V gene has CDR1 LNHDA and CDR2 SQIVND (reference sequence). The CDR3 loop reads CASRIRGDSNQPQHF. The DNA for the CDR3 is TGTGCCAGTAGGATCAGGGGCGATAGCAATCAGCCCCAGCATTTT.

This clone was detected only once. The chain is built from TRBV19 and TRBJ2-1, with D possibly matching TRBD1 (6 bases). V lost 3 bases and J 5 bases, leaving 14 bases between the germline ends. This CDR3 is built from 15 residues. CDR1 is LNHDA and CDR2 is SQIVND in the germline V gene (reference sequence). The CDR3, as DNA: TGTGCCAGTAGTATGACCTCAGGGGAAAACAATGAGCAGTTCTTC. It specifies CASSMTSGENNEQFF.

The genes are TRBV2 and TRBJ2-2, with D hard to call. Trimming shortened V by 4 bases and J by 0 bases, and 12 bases separated the two germline ends. Looked up from germline, CDR1 is SNHLY and CDR2 is FYNNEI. There are 16 residues in the CDR3. Here the CDR3 reads CASSVRSGTNTGELFF. CDR3 coding DNA: TGTGCCAGCAGTGTTCGTTCGGGCACGAACACCGGGGAGCTGTTTTTT.

This sequence joins TRBV12-3 or TRBV12-4 and TRBJ2-7, with D possibly TRBD2 on 5 matching bases. Trimming pared 3 bases from V and 3 bases from J, leaving 9 bases between. This CDR3 has 13 amino acids. The CDR3 nucleotides are TGTGCCAGCAGTTTGGACTCGAACTACGAGCAGTACTTC. As protein: CASSLDSNYEQYF.

The sample holds one count of this clone. The chain uses TRBV12-3 or TRBV12-4 and TRBJ1-6; D gene unclear. The CDR3 covers 13 residues. The V and J ends lost 5 bases and 7 bases respectively, with 9 bases between them. In DNA, the CDR3 is TGTGCCAGCAGTCTTGGGGTAAATTCACCCCTCCACTTT. Translated, it gives CASSLGVNSPLHF.

The chain recombines TRBV9 with TRBJ1-1; the match to TRBD1 covers 7 bases. With V trimmed by 4 bases and J by 1 base, 7 bases remained unmatched. Germline V lookup: CDR1 SGDLS, CDR2 YYNGEE. CDR3 length equals 15 residues. The CDR3 coding sequence is TGTGCCAGCAGCCAAGATTGGACAGGGAACACTGAAGCTTTCTTT. Translating it yields CASSQDWTGNTEAFF.

This clone was recorded a few times. The chain uses TRBV6-6 and TRBJ2-7; possibly TRBD2 for D (6 bases). V lost 5 bases and J lost 3, with 11 bases in between. Germline values: CDR1 MNHNY, CDR2 SVGAGI (reference sequence). This CDR3 comprises 13 residues. CDR3 in amino acids: CASSTRESYEQYF. CDR3 nucleotide sequence: TGTGCCAGCAGTACCCGGGAGAGCTACGAGCAGTACTTC.

The chain employs TRBV6-2 or TRBV6-3 and TRBJ1-5; 7 positions agree with TRBD1. The CDR3 spans 15 residues. Germline lookup yields CDR1 MNHEY and CDR2 SVGEGT. Losses at the gene ends were 5 bases for V and 6 bases for J; bases not matched to a gene: 10. The CDR3 protein is CASSPLGQASQPQHF. The CDR3 coding sequence is TGTGCCAGCAGTCCCCTCGGACAGGCTAGTCAGCCCCAGCATTTT.

The rearrangement uses TRBV5-6 and TRBJ1-4; a possible D gene is TRBD1 (5 bases). CDR3 size: 15 residues. Trimming left V 3 bases short and J 7 bases short, with 16 bases between. Per the germline V gene, CDR1 is SGHDT and CDR2 is YYEEEE. CDR3: CASSSTGLGAEKLFF. CDR3 in DNA: TGTGCCAGCAGCTCAACGGGACTCGGGGCTGAAAAACTGTTTTTT. The full variable domain, in which reference TRBV5-6 and TRBJ1-4 provide the parts outside the CDR3, is DAGVTQSPTHLIKTRGQQVTLRCSPKSGHDTVSWYQQALGQGPQFIFQYYEEEERQRGNFPDRFSGHQFPNYSSELNVNALLLGDSALYLCASSSTGLGAEKLFFGSGTQLSVL.

The V gene is TRBV10-3, the J gene TRBJ2-3; D is uncertain. Germline-derived CDR1 and CDR2 are ENHRY and SYGVKD. The CDR3 runs to 13 residues. Trimming took off 10 bases at V and 0 bases at J, with 11 bases between the two ends. CDR3 residues: CANSDGSTDTQYF. The CDR3 nucleotides are TGTGCCAATTCGGACGGAAGCACAGATACGCAGTATTTT.

The genes are TRBV5-8 and TRBJ1-5; unclear D gene. Germline-derived CDR1 and CDR2 are SGHTS and YDEGEE. The CDR3 has 12 amino acids. Deletions cut 1 base from V and 7 bases from J, with 6 bases between. The CDR3 DNA sequence: TGTGCCAGCAGCTTGTTTGGGCAGCCCCAGCATTTT. Protein: CASSLFGQPQHF.

This chain links TRBV2 with TRBJ1-1; D is possibly TRBD1 (6 bases). The germline V and J ends were trimmed by 6 bases and 4 bases, with 15 bases remaining between them. The CDR3 has 14 amino acids. Germline lookup yields CDR1 SNHLY and CDR2 FYNNEI. The CDR3 DNA sequence: TGTGCCAGCAGAAGGGGGGGCTGGGGCACTGAAGCTTTCTTT. It translates to CASRRGGWGTEAFF. Together with reference TRBV2 and TRBJ1-1, the CDR3 gives the full variable domain: EPEVTQTPSHQVTQMGQEVILRCVPISNHLYFYWYRQILGQKVEFLVSFYNNEISEKSEIFDDQFSVERPDGSNFTLKIRSTKLEDSAMYFCASRRGGWGTEAFFGQGTRLTVV.

The chain joins TRBV6-2 or TRBV6-3 to TRBJ1-6; tentatively, D is TRBD1 (5 bases). Trimming took 6 bases from V and 12 from J, leaving 12 bases between them. Germline V gives CDR1 MNHEY, CDR2 SVGEGT. This CDR3 contains 12 residues. The CDR3 nucleotides read TGTGCCAGCAGCCTGAGCGGGGGACCCCTCCACTTT. Its protein is CASSLSGGPLHF.

The chain couples TRBV13 to TRBJ1-6; 7 positions agree with TRBD1. Germline V gives CDR1 PRHDT, CDR2 FYEKMQ (reference sequence). The CDR3 covers 13 residues. Losses at the gene ends were 3 bases for V and 15 bases for J; bases not matched to a gene: 8. The DNA of the CDR3 is TGTGCCAGCAGCTTGGGGGACAGCCCGGACCTCCACTTT. Its protein product is CASSLGDSPDLHF.

CDR3 coding DNA: TGCGCCAGCAGCCCTGGGACTAGCGGGAGTTGGGCCTACGAGCAGTACTTC. As protein: CASSPGTSGSWAYEQYF. The chain employs TRBV5-1 and TRBJ2-7, with TRBD2 matching 14 bases. Germline V gene data show CDR1 as SGHRS and CDR2 as YFSETQ. Trimming removed 4 bases from V and 2 bases from J; junction bases left unmatched: 8. The CDR3 has 17 amino acids. The whole variable domain, remainder taken from reference TRBV5-1 and TRBJ2-7, is KAGVTQTPRYLIKTRGQQVTLSCSPISGHRSVSWYQQTPGQGLQFLFEYFSETQRNKGNFPGRFSGRQFSNSRSEMNVSTLELGDSALYLCASSPGTSGSWAYEQYFGPGTRLTVT.

This chain joins TRBV18 and TRBJ2-3, with unresolved D. V lost 7 bases to trimming and J lost 4 bases, with 15 bases between them. Germline V lookup: CDR1 KGHSH, CDR2 LQKENI. The CDR3 extends over 14 amino acids. The CDR3 here is CASCDYGSADTQYF. CDR3 bases: TGTGCCAGCTGCGATTACGGGTCGGCAGATACGCAGTATTTT.

In this sample, this clone turned up once. The CDR3: CASSPDRGPGNSPLHF. DNA of the CDR3: TGTGCCAGCAGCCCTGACAGGGGTCCGGGAAATTCACCCCTCCACTTT. The chain recombines TRBV7-9 with TRBJ1-6, with 8 bases matching TRBD1. The J segment lost 7 bases and the V segment lost 5 bases, leaving 10 bases of the junction unmatched. This CDR3 is built from 16 residues. Germline V gives CDR1 SEHNR, CDR2 FQNEAQ (reference sequence).

This clone was recorded once. The rearrangement links TRBV11-2 to TRBJ1-3; D gene unclear. CDR3 length: 15 residues. CDR1 is SGHAT, CDR2 FQNNGV, per germline. V was pared by 5 bases and J by 0 bases, with 11 bases between. DNA for the CDR3: TGTGCCAGCAGCGATTACAGTACCTCTGGAAACACCATATATTTT. Amino acids: CASSDYSTSGNTIYF.

This clone came up once. The rearrangement joins TRBV11-1 to TRBJ1-2, with TRBD1 as a possible D gene (6 bases). The germline V and J ends were trimmed by 6 bases and 4 bases, with 12 bases remaining between them. The CDR3 has 13 amino acids. CDR1 is SGHAT and CDR2 is FQDESV in the germline V gene (reference sequence). The DNA for the CDR3 is TGTGCCAGCAGACAGACAGGCGCCTATGGCTACACCTTC. It is translated as CASRQTGAYGYTF.

The chain combines TRBV28 with TRBJ2-2, with TRBD1 as a possible D gene (6 bases). V lost 1 base and J lost 5, with 11 bases in between. Germline CDR1 is MDHEN and CDR2 is SYDVKM. This CDR3 is 15 amino acids long. As DNA, the CDR3 is TGTGCCAGCAGTTTATACGGACAGTCTACCGGGGAGCTGTTTTTT. It specifies CASSLYGQSTGELFF.

The rearrangement links TRBV27 to TRBJ2-1; 12 bases map to TRBD1. Germline assignment: CDR1 MNHEY and CDR2 SMNVEV (reference sequence). There are 16 residues in the CDR3. J was trimmed by 3 bases and V by 6 bases; bases with no gene match: 6. The CDR3 loop reads CASRLGQGASYNEQFF. CDR3 sequence (DNA): TGTGCCAGCAGATTGGGACAGGGGGCTAGCTACAATGAGCAGTTCTTC.

The chain couples TRBV12-5 to TRBJ2-2; D is unclear. Germline-derived CDR1 and CDR2 are LGHNT and FRNRAP. Trimming removed 1 base from V and 4 bases from J, with 7 bases in between. CDR3 length: 14 residues. The CDR3 DNA sequence: TGTGCTAGTGGTTTGGATCGGAGCACCGGGGAGCTGTTTTTT. It specifies CASGLDRSTGELFF.

The chain carries TRBV7-2 and TRBJ2-7; TRBD2 matches 8 bases. J was trimmed by 1 base and V by 3 bases; bases with no gene match: 5. This CDR3 has 15 amino acids. The germline V gene has CDR1 SGHTA and CDR2 FQGNSA. The CDR3 DNA reads as TGTGCCAGCAGCTTTCTTGAGCGGGGGTCCTACGAGCAGTACTTC. Its protein product is CASSFLERGSYEQYF.

V and J are TRBV6-1 and TRBJ1-5, with 7 bases aligning to TRBD1. The junction had 4 bases not matched to a gene; V was cut back by 3 bases and J by 5 bases. This CDR3 has 14 residues. Germline CDR1 MNHNS, CDR2 SASEGT. CDR3 in amino acids: CASSDRGRHQPQHF. As DNA, the CDR3 is TGTGCCAGCAGTGATAGGGGGCGGCATCAGCCCCAGCATTTT.

This clone turned up a few times. This chain uses TRBV18 with TRBJ1-6, with unresolved D. The CDR3 extends over 12 amino acids. V lost 5 bases to trimming and J lost 7 bases, with 6 bases between them. The germline gives CDR1 KGHSH, CDR2 LQKENI. The CDR3 here is CASSAENSPLHF. The CDR3, as DNA: TGTGCCAGCTCAGCAGAGAATTCACCCCTCCACTTT.

The chain uses TRBV7-2 and TRBJ2-1; D ambiguous. V lost 0 bases to trimming and J lost 7 bases, with 19 bases between them. Germline CDR1 and CDR2: SGHTA and FQGNSA. This CDR3 comprises 17 residues. CDR3 DNA: TGTGCCAGCAGCTTAGCCCCCGCCGGGCCCCCTGGGAATGAGCAGTTCTTC. It yields the protein CASSLAPAGPPGNEQFF. The variable domain in full, with the rest retrieved from reference TRBV7-2 and TRBJ2-1, is GAGVSQSPSNKVTEKGKDVELRCDPISGHTALYWYRQSLGQGLEFLIYFQGNSAPDKSGLPSDRFSAERTGGSVSTLTIQRTQQEDSAVYLCASSLAPAGPPGNEQFFGPGTRLTVL.

The DNA of the CDR3 is TGTGCCAGCAGCTTAGCCCCCGAGGCTAGCGGACACACAGATACGCAGTATTTT. This encodes CASSLAPEASGHTDTQYF. The chain combines TRBV11-2 with TRBJ2-3; 7 bases fit TRBD2. The CDR3 is 18 amino acids. The V gene end was trimmed by 1 base and the J gene end by 2 bases; junction bases not matched to a gene: 12. The germline CDR1 and CDR2 sequences are SGHAT and FQNNGV.

V usage is TRBV27 and J usage is TRBJ2-3; 7 bases agree with TRBD2. The CDR3 totals 15 residues. V trimming: 2 bases; J trimming: 3 bases; junction bases outside the gene matches: 5. Per germline, CDR1 MNHEY and CDR2 SMNVEV (reference sequence). CDR3 protein: CASSLQRGGTDTQYF. The CDR3 nucleotides read TGTGCCAGCAGTTTACAGCGGGGAGGGACAGATACGCAGTATTTT.